Below, 31 T cell receptor beta chains from the same sample are listed, as sequenced in a study of shared clonotypes between healthy human individuals. The assay was immunoSEQ multiplex PCR, and TCRdb's table has in-frame clones only and misses some. The data hold 630,000 or so clones, with 95% to 98% observed a single time. CD8 cells regarded as naive lacked CD45RO, were positively chosen for CCR7, and omitted terminally differentiated effector memory CD45RA+ cells. The sample taken for sequencing was naive CD8+ T cells sorted from blood. These receptors all stem from a man aged 25-45 years in good health.

The rearrangement joins TRBV7-3 to TRBJ2-7, with D tentatively TRBD2 (6 bases). From germline, CDR1 is SGHTA and CDR2 FQGTGA. The CDR3 is made up of 16 amino acids. V lost 1 base to trimming and J lost 0 bases, with 13 bases between them. The DNA for the CDR3 is TGTGCCAGCAGCTTAATAGGAGGGAAGAGCTCCTACGAGCAGTACTTC. This encodes CASSLIGGKSSYEQYF. Based on the CDR3 plus reference TRBV7-3 and TRBJ2-7, the full variable domain is GAGVSQTPSNKVTEKGKYVELRCDPISGHTALYWYRQSLGQGPEFLIYFQGTGAADDSGLPNDRFFAVRPEGSVSTLKIQRTERGDSAVYLCASSLIGGKSSYEQYFGPGTRLTVT.

The gene calls are TRBV19 and TRBJ2-7, with D perhaps TRBD1 or TRBD2 (6 bases each). This CDR3 region has 13 residues. V lost 4 bases and J 4 bases, leaving 11 bases between the germline ends. Germline V CDR1 and CDR2: LNHDA, SQIVND (reference sequence). The CDR3 bases are TGTGCCAGTAGTACGGGGGCTGAGTACGAGCAGTACTTC. Translating gives CASSTGAEYEQYF.

The genes are TRBV15 and TRBJ2-2, with 10 positions matching TRBD1. V lost 0 bases to trimming and J lost 4 bases; unmatched junction nucleotides: 5. This CDR3 region has 17 residues. Per germline, CDR1 LNHNV and CDR2 YYDKDF (reference sequence). This chain's CDR3 is CATSRDRDRGRTGELFF. The CDR3 region has the DNA TGTGCCACCAGCAGAGACCGAGACAGGGGGCGCACCGGGGAGCTGTTTTTT.

The chain has TRBV7-9 and TRBJ2-1; D gene ambiguous. Germline CDR1 reads SEHNR; CDR2 reads FQNEAQ (reference sequence). Trimming stripped 5 bases from V and 2 bases from J, with 13 bases between. The length of the CDR3 is 15 residues. CDR3 in DNA: TGTGCCAGCAGCCCCCCCGGGTCAGCCTACAATGAGCAGTTCTTC. It encodes CASSPPGSAYNEQFF.

The rearrangement links TRBV4-3 to TRBJ2-2, with D perhaps TRBD1 (6 bases). CDR3 size: 15 residues. The V end was cut by 0 bases, the J end by 3 bases, with 8 bases between. In germline, CDR1 is LGHNA, CDR2 YSLEER. The CDR3 region is CASSQDGTHTGELFF. CDR3 nucleotide sequence: TGCGCCAGCAGCCAAGATGGGACACACACCGGGGAGCTGTTTTTT.

This chain uses TRBV14 with TRBJ2-1; 12 bases line up with TRBD2. Germline trimming cut 2 bases from V and 3 bases from J; bases unmatched to any gene: 17. The germline V gene has CDR1 SGHDN and CDR2 FVKESK. The CDR3 extends over 21 amino acids. The CDR3 loop reads CASSQRGWDPTSGRYYNEQFF. The CDR3 DNA is TGTGCCAGCAGCCAACGGGGGTGGGACCCAACTAGCGGGAGGTACTACAATGAGCAGTTCTTC.

This sequence joins TRBV5-5 and TRBJ1-2; D unresolved. There are 15 residues in the CDR3. Germline V gives CDR1 SGHKS, CDR2 YYEKEE (reference sequence). V lost 1 base to trimming and J lost 8 bases, with 18 bases between them. The CDR3 reads CASSLWSRPHQGYTF. CDR3 nucleotides: TGTGCCAGCAGCTTGTGGTCCAGGCCACACCAAGGCTACACCTTC.

This clone was counted once. V usage is TRBV9 and J usage is TRBJ2-3; 9 bases map to TRBD1. V shed 0 bases, J shed 2 bases, and the junction held 13 bases outside the gene matches. There are 19 residues in the CDR3. Germline V CDR1 and CDR2: SGDLS, YYNGEE. The CDR3, as DNA: TGTGCCAGCAGCGTAGAGGAATGGGGCGGGACAGGGTACACAGATACGCAGTATTTT. Translating gives CASSVEEWGGTGYTDTQYF.

The CDR3 region has the DNA TGTGCCAGCAGCCCACTAGCGGGAGCACGGGAGACCCAGTACTTC. It codes for CASSPLAGARETQYF. The V call is TRBV5-5, the J call TRBJ2-5; 11 nucleotides align to TRBD2. Germline-derived CDR1 and CDR2 are SGHKS and YYEKEE (reference sequence). The CDR3 covers 15 residues. The junction had 7 bases not matched to a gene; V was cut back by 4 bases and J by 5 bases.

The rearrangement uses TRBV11-2 and TRBJ2-7; perhaps D is TRBD1 or TRBD2 (5 bases each). Germline CDR1 reads SGHAT; CDR2 reads FQNNGV. This CDR3 is 16 amino acids long. The V end lost 0 bases, the J end lost 0 bases, and 12 bases lay between the germline ends. Here the CDR3 reads CASSLEGTGTSYEQYF. The CDR3 DNA follows: TGTGCCAGCAGCTTAGAGGGGACGGGAACCTCCTACGAGCAGTACTTC.

The chain employs TRBV7-6 and TRBJ1-4, with D possibly being TRBD1 (6 bases). Between the trimmed V and J ends, which lost 5 bases and 7 bases, there was a span of 17 bases. Germline lookup yields CDR1 SGHVS and CDR2 FNYEAQ. CDR3 length: 15 residues. The DNA of the CDR3 is TGTGCCAGCAGCGCGGGGGGGACATCCGCTGAAAAACTGTTTTTT. Its translation: CASSAGGTSAEKLFF.

V gene TRBV11-2 combines with J gene TRBJ2-7, with D tentatively TRBD2 (7 bases). Germline V gene data show CDR1 as SGHAT and CDR2 as FQNNGV. The V gene lost 5 bases and the J gene lost 4 bases, with 18 bases spanning the gap. The CDR3 loop spans 15 amino acids. CDR3 DNA: TGTGCCAGCAGCGCGGGGGCGGGAAAGGGTTACGAGCAGTACTTC. This translates into CASSAGAGKGYEQYF.

The chain combines TRBV7-9 with TRBJ2-7, with 7 bases that match TRBD2. J was trimmed by 0 bases and V by 0 bases; bases with no gene match: 5. This CDR3 has 16 residues. Germline V lookup: CDR1 SEHNR, CDR2 FQNEAQ (reference sequence). The CDR3 nucleotides are TGTGCCAGCAGCTTAGCTACGGGACTAAGCTCCTACGAGCAGTACTTC. Protein product: CASSLATGLSSYEQYF.

The CDR3 loop is CASSSDRFSGNTIYF. The DNA for the CDR3 is TGTGCCAGCAGCTCGGACCGCTTCTCTGGAAACACCATATATTTT. The V call is TRBV7-9, the J call TRBJ1-3; D call uncertain. The CDR3 sequence is 15 residues long. The ends were cut back, 4 bases at V and 0 bases at J, with 10 bases in the middle. In germline, CDR1 is SEHNR, CDR2 FQNEAQ (reference sequence).

The chain recombines TRBV13 with TRBJ2-2; D not resolved. The germline gives CDR1 PRHDT, CDR2 FYEKMQ (reference sequence). Trimming removed 6 bases from V and 7 bases from J, with 9 bases in between. The CDR3 covers 12 residues. CDR3 nucleotides: TGTGCCAGCAGAGATCTTGGCGGGGAGCTGTTTTTT. It encodes CASRDLGGELFF.

The rearrangement joins TRBV29-1 to TRBJ2-7; D ambiguous. The CDR3 is 11 amino acids. With 6 bases removed from V and 6 bases from J, the gap between germline ends came to 12 bases. CDR1 and CDR2 from the germline V gene are SQVTM and ANQGSEA. The CDR3 loop is CSVEDLTEQYF. In DNA form, the CDR3 reads TGCAGCGTCGAGGACCTGACCGAGCAGTACTTC.

The rearrangement joins TRBV10-1 to TRBJ2-3; D is unresolved. From germline, CDR1 is WNHNN and CDR2 SYGVQD (reference sequence). V was cut by 3 bases and J by 2 bases, with 6 bases left in between. This CDR3 has 13 residues. CDR3 region: CASSDRSTDTQYF. CDR3 nucleotide sequence: TGCGCCAGCAGTGACAGGTCCACAGATACGCAGTATTTT.

V and J are TRBV29-1 and TRBJ2-7, with 8 bases identical to TRBD1. Unmatched junction bases numbered 9, after V lost 6 bases and J lost 2 bases. CDR3 length equals 14 residues. Germline V gives CDR1 SQVTM, CDR2 ANQGSEA. In DNA form, the CDR3 reads TGCAGCGTCGACTCCGGGACAGGCACCTACGAGCAGTACTTC. It translates to CSVDSGTGTYEQYF.

The chain combines TRBV4-2 with TRBJ1-1; possible D gene TRBD1, 6 bases. V shed 4 bases and J shed 2 bases, with 14 bases lying between them. This CDR3 region has 15 residues. Germline V gives CDR1 LGHNA, CDR2 YNFKEQ. For the CDR3, the DNA is TGTGCCAGCAGCCCTATGAAGGGGGTTAACACTGAAGCTTTCTTT. Its protein product is CASSPMKGVNTEAFF.

V and J are TRBV5-5 and TRBJ1-3; 7 nucleotides align to TRBD1. This CDR3 comprises 15 residues. Unmatched junction bases numbered 4, after V lost 4 bases and J lost 0 bases. In germline, CDR1 is SGHKS, CDR2 YYEKEE (reference sequence). CDR3 loop: CASSPGQNSGNTIYF. CDR3 DNA: TGTGCCAGCAGCCCGGGACAGAACTCTGGAAACACCATATATTTT.

The J gene is TRBJ1-5, the V gene TRBV6-1; the match to TRBD1 covers 8 bases. Losses at the gene ends were 7 bases for V and 8 bases for J; bases not matched to a gene: 7. Per the germline V gene, CDR1 is MNHNS and CDR2 is SASEGT. There are 13 residues in the CDR3. The DNA for the CDR3 is TGTGCCAGCACTGGACAGGGAAGGAAGCCCCAGCATTTT. It yields the protein CASTGQGRKPQHF.

J is TRBJ2-3 and V is TRBV7-6; D unclear. Germline V gene sequence: CDR1 SGHVS, CDR2 FNYEAQ. Deletions cut 1 base from V and 9 bases from J, with 23 bases between. CDR3 length: 17 amino acids. The CDR3 region is CASSLGTGLLLFGTQYF. The CDR3 DNA reads as TGTGCCAGCAGCTTAGGTACTGGGCTTCTCCTCTTTGGCACGCAGTATTTT.

The chain combines TRBV5-1 with TRBJ2-5; 10 positions match TRBD1. Germline V gene sequence: CDR1 SGHRS, CDR2 YFSETQ. The V segment lost 2 bases and the J segment 8 bases; nucleotides outside the gene matches: 9. CDR3 length: 15 residues. The CDR3 loop is CASSFSGTGDVTQYF. The CDR3 nucleotides read TGCGCCAGCAGCTTTTCCGGGACAGGGGACGTAACCCAGTACTTC. Filled out from reference TRBV5-1 and TRBJ2-5, the complete variable domain reads KAGVTQTPRYLIKTRGQQVTLSCSPISGHRSVSWYQQTPGQGLQFLFEYFSETQRNKGNFPGRFSGRQFSNSRSEMNVSTLELGDSALYLCASSFSGTGDVTQYFGPGTRLLVL.

The CDR3 is CASSKGLAGGTAYNEQFF. The CDR3 DNA is TGTGCCAGCAGCAAGGGACTAGCGGGAGGAACCGCCTACAATGAGCAGTTCTTC. The chain carries TRBV7-8 and TRBJ2-1; 15 bases align to TRBD2. The V and J ends lost 5 bases and 2 bases, in that order; junction bases with no gene match: 7. The germline gives CDR1 SGHVS, CDR2 FQNEAQ. This CDR3 has 18 residues.

J is TRBJ2-1 and V is TRBV19, with 10 positions matching TRBD2. The germline V gene has CDR1 LNHDA and CDR2 SQIVND (reference sequence). J gave up 6 bases and V 2 bases, and 4 bases lay outside the gene matches. The CDR3 runs 15 residues. This chain's CDR3 is CASSIPGLAFNEQFF. The CDR3 DNA reads TGTGCCAGTAGTATACCGGGACTAGCGTTCAATGAGCAGTTCTTC.

The chain joins TRBV7-6 to TRBJ2-7; 9 bases agree with TRBD1. The CDR3 extends over 15 amino acids. The germline V gene has CDR1 SGHVS and CDR2 FNYEAQ. After removal of 5 bases from V and 4 bases from J, the junction contained 9 bases not matched to a gene. CDR3 sequence (DNA): TGTGCCAGCAGCATGGGACAGGGAAGAATTTACGAGCAGTACTTC. This sequence encodes CASSMGQGRIYEQYF.

This chain uses TRBV4-1 with TRBJ2-3, with D perhaps TRBD1 (5 bases). In germline, CDR1 is MGHRA, CDR2 YSYEKL. The CDR3 totals 17 residues. The V end lost 0 bases, the J end lost 0 bases, and 13 bases lay between the germline ends. CDR3 residues: CASSQDRHRLSTDTQYF. CDR3 DNA: TGCGCCAGCAGCCAAGATCGGCACAGGCTTAGCACAGATACGCAGTATTTT.

The chain links TRBV28 to TRBJ2-5; D gene unclear. Trimming took 6 bases from V and 5 from J, leaving 10 bases between them. Germline V CDR1 and CDR2: MDHEN, SYDVKM. The CDR3 consists of 12 residues. Written as DNA, the CDR3 is TGTGCCAGCAGCGTCCAGTATGAGACCCAGTACTTC. This encodes CASSVQYETQYF.

The J gene is TRBJ1-1, the V gene TRBV18, with no clear D. Germline V lookup: CDR1 KGHSH, CDR2 LQKENI. The CDR3 consists of 13 residues. The V and J ends lost 1 base and 6 bases respectively, with 9 bases between them. The CDR3 bases are TGTGCCAGCTCACCACAGGGCGAGGCTGAAGCTTTCTTT. Its translation: CASSPQGEAEAFF.

CDR3 sequence reads: CSVDKRSGGEETQYF. In DNA, the CDR3 is TGCAGCGTTGATAAACGGTCAGGAGGGGAAGAGACCCAGTACTTC. This chain uses TRBV29-1 with TRBJ2-5; possibly TRBD2 for D (6 bases). This CDR3 has 15 residues. CDR1 is SQVTM, CDR2 ANQGSEA, per germline. Trimming removed 3 bases at V and 3 bases at J, with 17 bases between.

This clone is a singleton in its sample. The gene calls are TRBV28 and TRBJ2-7; no reliable D call. The CDR3 is 11 amino acids. Looked up from germline, CDR1 is MDHEN and CDR2 is SYDVKM. Trimming shortened V by 7 bases and J by 3 bases, and 7 bases separated the two germline ends. The CDR3 nucleotides read TGTGCCAGCACCCCAGGCTACGAGCAGTACTTC. It translates to CASTPGYEQYF.